This T cell receptor (beta chain) was observed in a study of blood T cell repertoires in COVID-19. Across the whole study: Sources were T cells, B-cell-depleted T cells, or PBMCs; the material itself was cDNA or gDNA.

The CDR3 runs to 15 residues. Germline loops: CDR1 PRHDT, CDR2 FYEKMQ (reference sequence). V lost 5 bases and J 0 bases, leaving 8 bases between the germline ends. TCRdb keeps only in-frame clones here, not all; method: immunoSEQ multiplex PCR. Here the sample spans some 240,000 clones, about 83% being singletons. The chain employs TRBV13 and TRBJ2-6, with a possible D match to TRBD2 (5 bases). The source of this sequence is a woman aged 40 to 49 who had recovered from COVID-19. The sample was peripheral blood. The CDR3 reads CASSRGVSGANVLTF. The DNA of the CDR3 is TGTGCCAGCAGCCGGGGAGTCTCTGGGGCCAACGTCCTGACTTTC.